The 27 T cell receptor beta chains reported below all come from one sample, sequenced in a study of long-term antiretroviral therapy in people with HIV (dated by TCRdb to the early 2020s). The immunoSEQ hsTCRB v3.0 assay was used at survey level resolution to sequence the TRB variable region. The immuneACCESS repertoire file appears here via TCRdb, limited to in-frame rearrangements. These files lack a portion of the clones; in checked studies, under half of the deficit traces to unresolved V genes, and the cause of the others is not known. The sample data list 20,000 to 25,000 clones, and just under 85% of these were observed just once. The top ten hold about 4.6% of the sample. Sequencing used unsorted PBMCs, obtained 0.5 years after starting antiretroviral therapy. Receptors were obtained from a man between 18 and 35 years old with HIV.

The V gene is TRBV15, the J gene TRBJ2-3; TRBD2 matches 12 bases. The V gene's germline CDR1 is LNHNV and CDR2 YYDKDF (reference sequence). V dropped 2 bases and J dropped 7; count of bases not matched to a gene: 7. The CDR3 runs 16 residues. The CDR3 DNA follows: TGTGCCACCAGCAGACGACTAGCGGGAGAGCTGAATACGCAGTATTTT. Encoded protein: CATSRRLAGELNTQYF.

The chain uses TRBV6-1 and TRBJ2-2; unclear D gene. CDR1 MNHNS and CDR2 SASEGT come from the germline V gene. CDR3 size: 12 residues. The ends were cut back, 6 bases at V and 6 bases at J, with 8 bases in the middle. CDR3 region: CASRELAGELFF. CDR3 in DNA: TGTGCCAGCAGGGAGCTCGCCGGGGAGCTGTTTTTT.

The sample holds a few counts of this clone. The J gene is TRBJ2-2, the V gene TRBV7-3, with 9 bases identical to TRBD1. V gave up 4 bases and J gave up 5 bases; unmatched junction bases: 2. The V gene's germline CDR1 is SGHTA and CDR2 FQGTGA. This CDR3 region has 14 residues. The CDR3 nucleotides read TGTGCCAGCAGCTCGACAGGGGGAACCGGGGAGCTGTTTTTT. Protein product: CASSSTGGTGELFF.

The chain employs TRBV28 and TRBJ1-2, with TRBD1 matching 8 bases. The V gene's germline CDR1 is MDHEN and CDR2 SYDVKM. This CDR3 is 13 amino acids long. Trimming removed 6 bases from V and 6 bases from J; junction bases left unmatched: 6. This CDR3 reads CASRLGQGDGYTF. CDR3 sequence (DNA): TGTGCCAGCAGGTTAGGACAGGGCGATGGCTACACCTTC.

This chain connects TRBV9 to TRBJ2-3; 9 bases are a match to TRBD1. This CDR3 spans 14 amino acids. The junction had 2 bases not matched to a gene; V was cut back by 2 bases and J by 4 bases. The germline V gene encodes CDR1 SGDLS and CDR2 YYNGEE. CDR3 in DNA: TGTGCCAGCAGCGTCAGACAGGGGGCAGATACGCAGTATTTT. Its protein product is CASSVRQGADTQYF.

With respect to this clone: Other DNA sequences of this sample code for an identical CDR3. This chain joins TRBV5-5 and TRBJ2-1; no reliable D call. V was shortened by 2 bases and J by 5 bases, with 8 bases between the two germline ends. This CDR3 is 13 amino acids long. Germline values: CDR1 SGHKS, CDR2 YYEKEE (reference sequence). Written as DNA, the CDR3 is TGTGCCAGCAGCTTAGGTCCGGACAATGAGCAGTTCTTC. It encodes CASSLGPDNEQFF.

The chain joins TRBV25-1 to TRBJ1-4, with 9 bases lining up with TRBD1. Germline loops: CDR1 MGHDK, CDR2 SYGVNS. V lost 2 bases to trimming and J lost 4 bases; unmatched junction nucleotides: 11. The CDR3 consists of 18 residues. CDR3 residues: CASSETGGFLGINEKLFF. The DNA for the CDR3 is TGTGCCAGCAGTGAAACAGGGGGCTTTCTTGGAATTAATGAAAAACTGTTTTTT.

V gene TRBV5-4 combines with J gene TRBJ1-1; D is perhaps TRBD1 (5 bases). The V gene's germline CDR1 is SGHNT and CDR2 YYREEE (reference sequence). The CDR3 is 16 residues long. V lost 0 bases to trimming and J lost 0 bases, with 12 bases between them. The CDR3 region is CASSLDGEGVNTEAFF. In nucleotides, the CDR3 is TGTGCCAGCAGCTTGGACGGTGAAGGGGTGAACACTGAAGCTTTCTTT.

The chain combines TRBV19 with TRBJ2-3; TRBD2 matches 11 bases. The CDR3 consists of 16 residues. The germline V gene has CDR1 LNHDA and CDR2 SQIVND (reference sequence). V was pared by 5 bases and J by 2 bases, with 6 bases of the junction left unmatched. Here the CDR3 reads CASSVSSGGTTDTQYF. CDR3 coding DNA: TGTGCCAGTAGTGTTTCTAGCGGGGGGACCACAGATACGCAGTATTTT.

V usage is TRBV11-3 and J usage is TRBJ2-1; 12 bases map to TRBD2. The V and J ends lost 5 bases and 6 bases, in that order; junction bases with no gene match: 8. CDR1 SGHNT and CDR2 YENEEA come from the germline V gene. The CDR3 runs 16 residues. CDR3 in DNA: TGTGCCAGCAGCCGCCTGACTAGCGGGAGTAGCAATGAGCAGTTCTTC. This gives the protein CASSRLTSGSSNEQFF.

The chain is built from TRBV5-1 and TRBJ2-1; D is possibly TRBD2 (6 bases). This CDR3 has 14 amino acids. CDR1 is SGHRS, CDR2 YFSETQ, per germline. Trimming removed 0 bases at V and 5 bases at J, with 9 bases between. The CDR3 here is CASSLVLADNEQFF. The CDR3 DNA sequence: TGCGCCAGCAGCTTGGTGTTAGCGGACAATGAGCAGTTCTTC.

V and J are TRBV18 and TRBJ2-5, with 7 bases lining up with TRBD1. After removal of 6 bases from V and 4 bases from J, the junction contained 5 bases not matched to a gene. CDR3 size: 13 residues. CDR1 and CDR2 from the germline V gene are KGHSH and LQKENI. CDR3 sequence: CASSTQGRETQYF. CDR3 coding DNA: TGTGCCAGCTCGACACAGGGGAGAGAGACCCAGTACTTC. The entire variable domain, with the rest obtained from reference TRBV18 and TRBJ2-5, is as follows: NAGVMQNPRHLVRRRGQEARLRCSPMKGHSHVYWYRQLPEEGLKFMVYLQKENIIDESGMPKERFSAEFPKEGPSILRIQQVVRGDSAAYFCASSTQGRETQYFGPGTRLLVL.

The chain is built from TRBV6-6 and TRBJ2-7; 9 nucleotides agree with TRBD1. Germline CDR1 MNHNY, CDR2 SVGAGI (reference sequence). The CDR3 totals 14 residues. With V trimmed by 7 bases and J by 5 bases, 9 bases remained unmatched. CDR3 DNA: TGTGCCAGCATGATACAGGGGGCAATCGACGAGCAGTACTTC. It codes for CASMIQGAIDEQYF.

The chain is built from TRBV30 and TRBJ2-5; weak D call: TRBD2 (5 bases). This CDR3 comprises 14 residues. Germline V gene lookup returns CDR1 GTSNPN and CDR2 SVGIG (reference sequence). The V and J ends lost 3 bases and 2 bases respectively, with 13 bases between them. In nucleotides, the CDR3 is TGTGCCTGGAGCCCGGGGTGGAAACAAGAGACCCAGTACTTC. Encoded protein: CAWSPGWKQETQYF.

The chain is built from TRBV4-3 and TRBJ1-2; TRBD1 agrees at 8 bases. V lost 4 bases, J lost 6 bases, and 7 bases stayed unmatched. The CDR3 totals 14 residues. CDR1 is LGHNA and CDR2 is YSLEER in the germline V gene. The CDR3 DNA reads as TGCGCCAGCAGCCCCAGGGACAGGAAAGATGGCTACACCTTC. This gives the protein CASSPRDRKDGYTF.

Here the CDR3 DNA reads TGTGCCAGCAGCCCCCGGACTAGCGGGAGAACGGAGCAGTTCTTC. Translation gives CASSPRTSGRTEQFF. This chain uses TRBV7-3 with TRBJ2-1; 13 bases line up with TRBD2. After removal of 5 bases from V and 10 bases from J, the junction contained 8 bases not matched to a gene. The CDR3 sequence is 15 residues long. Germline CDR1 is SGHTA and CDR2 is FQGTGA.

V usage is TRBV7-9 and J usage is TRBJ2-1; 13 bases fit TRBD2. The germline gives CDR1 SEHNR, CDR2 FQNEAQ (reference sequence). CDR3 length: 16 amino acids. Trimming removed 5 bases from V and 4 bases from J; junction bases left unmatched: 5. The CDR3: CASSVTSGRGYNEQFF. CDR3 nucleotide sequence: TGTGCCAGCAGCGTAACTAGCGGGAGGGGATACAATGAGCAGTTCTTC.

V is TRBV7-2 and J is TRBJ1-2; D is undetermined. The V end lost 2 bases, the J end lost 7 bases, and 11 bases lay between the germline ends. Germline V gene sequence: CDR1 SGHTA, CDR2 FQGNSA. The CDR3 covers 13 residues. The CDR3 DNA follows: TGTGCCAGCAGCTTAAACGGGCCCGGTGGCTACACCTTC. Translated: CASSLNGPGGYTF.

The chain has TRBV6-5 and TRBJ2-2; D is uncertain. Trimming left V 6 bases short and J 3 bases short, with 8 bases between. Germline V gene data show CDR1 as MNHEY and CDR2 as SVGAGI. The CDR3 length is 13 residues. The CDR3 DNA is TGTGCCAGCAGCCGCTCCTACACCGGGGAGCTGTTTTTT. This gives the protein CASSRSYTGELFF.

The rearrangement uses TRBV2 and TRBJ2-5, with D unresolved. The CDR3 totals 13 residues. Per germline, CDR1 SNHLY and CDR2 FYNNEI. V dropped 2 bases and J dropped 2 bases, with 6 bases sitting between them. DNA for the CDR3: TGTGCCAGCAGTGAAAGGGATCAAGAGACCCAGTACTTC. This gives the protein CASSERDQETQYF.

J is TRBJ2-1 and V is TRBV4-3, with TRBD2 matching over 9 bases. The CDR3 contains 16 residues. The germline V gene has CDR1 LGHNA and CDR2 YSLEER. Trimming cost V 4 bases and J 7 bases; bases outside gene matches: 11. The CDR3 region is CASSRVGRGGINEQFF. The CDR3 bases are TGCGCCAGCAGCCGTGTAGGGCGGGGGGGCATAAATGAGCAGTTCTTC.

The rearrangement uses TRBV7-2 and TRBJ1-4; TRBD1 aligns across 8 bases. V trimming: 5 bases; J trimming: 8 bases; junction bases outside the gene matches: 7. CDR1 and CDR2 from the germline V gene are SGHTA and FQGNSA. This CDR3 is 14 amino acids long. As DNA, the CDR3 is TGTGCCAGCAGCCTCGGGACAGGAGGGGAAAAACTGTTTTTT. It specifies CASSLGTGGEKLFF. Based on the CDR3 plus reference TRBV7-2 and TRBJ1-4, the full variable domain is GAGVSQSPSNKVTEKGKDVELRCDPISGHTALYWYRQSLGQGLEFLIYFQGNSAPDKSGLPSDRFSAERTGGSVSTLTIQRTQQEDSAVYLCASSLGTGGEKLFFGSGTQLSVL.

J is TRBJ2-7 and V is TRBV28; D unresolved. The ends were cut back, 5 bases at V and 2 bases at J, with 7 bases in the middle. This CDR3 comprises 12 residues. Germline lookup yields CDR1 MDHEN and CDR2 SYDVKM. The CDR3 sequence: CASSPLTYEQYF. CDR3 DNA sequence: TGTGCCAGCAGTCCCCTAACCTACGAGCAGTACTTC.

The gene calls are TRBV25-1 and TRBJ2-7; 11 bases agree with TRBD1. This CDR3 spans 15 amino acids. V lost 6 bases to trimming and J lost 7 bases; unmatched junction nucleotides: 11. Germline values: CDR1 MGHDK, CDR2 SYGVNS. The CDR3 DNA reads TGTGCCAGCAGGATATCCGGGACAGGGGGAGAGGAGCAGTACTTC. This translates into CASRISGTGGEEQYF.

The genes are TRBV28 and TRBJ1-1, with a weak D call TRBD1 (6 bases). CDR1 is MDHEN, CDR2 SYDVKM, per germline. CDR3 length: 15 residues. The V and J ends lost 5 bases and 3 bases respectively, with 16 bases between them. CDR3 in amino acids: CASSHPKGVDTEAFF. CDR3 nucleotide sequence: TGTGCCAGCAGTCATCCAAAGGGGGTGGACACTGAAGCTTTCTTT. The full variable domain, with the rest looked up from reference TRBV28 and TRBJ1-1, is DVKVTQSSRYLVKRTGEKVFLECVQDMDHENMFWYRQDPGLGLRLIYFSYDVKMKEKGDIPEGYSVSREKKERFSLILESASTNQTSMYLCASSHPKGVDTEAFFGQGTRLTVV.

This clone was observed a few times. This chain joins TRBV7-9 and TRBJ2-7; D is unclear. The CDR3 consists of 13 residues. Trimming took off 5 bases at V and 3 bases at J, with 11 bases between the two ends. Germline V CDR1 and CDR2: SEHNR, FQNEAQ (reference sequence). For the CDR3, the DNA is TGTGCCAGCAGCCACCCGGACGGCTACGAGCAGTACTTC. Protein: CASSHPDGYEQYF.

CDR3 bases: TGTGCCAGCAGCTCCAAAACCTCCTACAATGAGCAGTTCTTC. This encodes CASSSKTSYNEQFF. The gene calls are TRBV7-2 and TRBJ2-1; unclear D gene. The V and J ends lost 4 bases and 0 bases respectively, with 7 bases between them. The germline V gene has CDR1 SGHTA and CDR2 FQGNSA. There are 14 residues in the CDR3.